The T cell receptor (beta chain) described here comes from a study of shared clonotypes between healthy human individuals. Study-wide points: The four-donor shared clonotypes exceeded non-shared clonotypes in generation probability, with non-shared ones scoring lower. Between a handful of donors, naive CD4 clonotypes were shared at a level of approximately 5%.

CD8 cells regarded as naive lacked CD45RO, were positively chosen for CCR7, and omitted terminally differentiated effector memory CD45RA+ cells. For this clone: Its target is unknown.

Sequencing was performed with immunoSEQ multiplex PCR; in TCRdb, only in-frame clones are kept and a portion is missing. The data contain around 2.1 million clones, approximately 94% of them singletons. The material sequenced was naive CD8+ T cells from PBMCs. The TCR was taken from a young man in good health. Some clones in this sample may be carry-over from other donors' samples.

Here the CDR3 reads CASSVVPTSGNEQFF. The CDR3 nucleotides read TGTGCCAGCAGCGTAGTCCCTACTTCGGGCAATGAGCAGTTCTTC. This sequence joins TRBV9 and TRBJ2-1; D not certain. Per germline, CDR1 SGDLS and CDR2 YYNGEE. V was clipped by 0 bases and J by 6 bases, with 13 bases between them. This CDR3 spans 15 amino acids.